Shown below are 12 T cell receptor beta chains from a single sample sequenced in a study of blood T cell repertoires in COVID-19. Clones were sequenced by immunoSEQ multiplex PCR, and TCRdb holds only the in-frame ones, with some missing. The top ten hold approximately 28% of the sample, which has tens of thousands of clones, around 74% seen once. The source material was peripheral blood. All receptors derive from an elderly woman with acute or convalescent COVID-19.

This chain uses TRBV4-3 with TRBJ2-3; 7 bases fit TRBD2. J gave up 5 bases and V 1 base, and 9 bases lay outside the gene matches. CDR1 LGHNA and CDR2 YSLEER come from the germline V gene. The CDR3 covers 16 residues. In nucleotides, the CDR3 is TGCGCCAGCAGCCAAGTCGTGGGAGGGCCCGTAGATACGCAGTATTTT. It codes for CASSQVVGGPVDTQYF.

In this sample, this clone turned up many times. The chain employs TRBV14 and TRBJ2-7; a possible D gene is TRBD2 (5 bases). The ends were cut back, 1 base at V and 4 bases at J, with 8 bases in the middle. The CDR3 length is 13 residues. CDR1 is SGHDN, CDR2 FVKESK, per germline. The CDR3 DNA reads as TGTGCCAGCAGCCAAGCTAGGAGGTACGAGCAGTACTTC. Translation: CASSQARRYEQYF.

This chain links TRBV7-6 with TRBJ2-1; 10 bases fit TRBD2. The CDR3 totals 17 residues. Per the germline V gene, CDR1 is SGHVS and CDR2 is FNYEAQ. The V segment lost 3 bases and the J segment 6 bases; nucleotides outside the gene matches: 11. The CDR3 loop is CASSFFEAGGSGNEQFF. The DNA of the CDR3 is TGTGCCAGCAGCTTTTTCGAAGCGGGAGGGTCGGGCAATGAGCAGTTCTTC.

The V call is TRBV5-1, the J call TRBJ1-3, with D tentatively TRBD1 (5 bases). The V gene lost 0 bases and the J gene lost 2 bases, with 6 bases spanning the gap. Per the germline V gene, CDR1 is SGHRS and CDR2 is YFSETQ. The CDR3 extends over 14 amino acids. The CDR3 DNA reads as TGCGCCAGCAGCTTGGGGGGCGCTGGAAACACCATATATTTT. This translates into CASSLGGAGNTIYF.

The chain has TRBV4-3 and TRBJ2-7, with a tentative D call TRBD1 (5 bases). CDR1 is LGHNA, CDR2 YSLEER, per germline. The CDR3 has 17 amino acids. V was trimmed by 0 bases and J by 5 bases, leaving 20 bases between them. CDR3 residues: CASSQESRADPADEQYF. The CDR3 nucleotides are TGCGCCAGCAGCCAAGAGTCCAGGGCAGACCCGGCCGACGAGCAGTACTTC.

This chain uses TRBV11-2 with TRBJ2-1, with D unresolved. V lost 0 bases, J lost 9 bases, and 6 bases lay in between. CDR1 and CDR2 from the germline V gene are SGHAT and FQNNGV. This CDR3 has 12 amino acids. CDR3 DNA: TGTGCCAGCAGCTTAGATATGAGTGAGCAGTTCTTC. Its protein product is CASSLDMSEQFF.

The V and J genes are TRBV6-6 and TRBJ1-1; D ambiguous. With 8 bases removed from V and 2 bases from J, the gap between germline ends came to 12 bases. From germline, CDR1 is MNHNY and CDR2 SVGAGI (reference sequence). The CDR3 extends over 13 amino acids. CDR3 bases: TGTGCCAGCCTACCACGACAAAACACTGAAGCTTTCTTT. Its translation is CASLPRQNTEAFF.

The chain couples TRBV11-2 to TRBJ2-7; unclear D gene. The CDR3 extends over 16 amino acids. In germline, CDR1 is SGHAT, CDR2 FQNNGV. Trimming stripped 5 bases from V and 0 bases from J, with 17 bases between. CDR3 sequence (DNA): TGTGCCAGCAGCCCGATTAATCGGGTGAGCTCCTACGAGCAGTACTTC. It encodes CASSPINRVSSYEQYF.

There are a few counts of this clone. This chain connects TRBV19 to TRBJ1-4, with TRBD1 identical over 7 bases. The CDR3 loop spans 15 amino acids. CDR1 and CDR2 (germline): LNHDA, SQIVND (reference sequence). V trimming: 5 bases; J trimming: 2 bases; junction bases outside the gene matches: 5. The CDR3 nucleotides are TGTGCCAGTAGTGTCCAGGGGGTGACTAATGAAAAACTGTTTTTT. As protein: CASSVQGVTNEKLFF.

The J gene is TRBJ2-5, the V gene TRBV24-1; TRBD1 matches at 8 bases. Per germline, CDR1 KGHDR and CDR2 SFDVKD. This CDR3 contains 14 residues. Trimming took 2 bases from V and 9 from J; bases not matched to a gene: 7. In nucleotides, the CDR3 is TGTGCCACCAGTGATTCGACAGGGGCAGTGGCCCAGTACTTC. Protein: CATSDSTGAVAQYF.

The J gene is TRBJ2-1, the V gene TRBV7-3, with TRBD2 matching over 7 bases. With V trimmed by 2 bases and J by 10 bases, 8 bases remained unmatched. There are 14 residues in the CDR3. The germline gives CDR1 SGHTA, CDR2 FQGTGA. The CDR3 protein is CASSLGGSGREQFF. The CDR3, as DNA: TGTGCCAGCAGCTTAGGCGGGAGTGGCCGGGAGCAGTTCTTC.

This sequence joins TRBV2 and TRBJ2-1; 11 bases agree with TRBD2. V lost 7 bases to trimming and J lost 10 bases; unmatched junction nucleotides: 9. The CDR3 extends over 14 amino acids. Germline loops: CDR1 SNHLY, CDR2 FYNNEI. The CDR3 nucleotides read TGTGCCAGCAACGAGCTAGCGGGAGGTAACGAGCAGTTCTTC. Residues: CASNELAGGNEQFF. Together with reference TRBV2 and TRBJ2-1, the CDR3 gives the full variable domain: EPEVTQTPSHQVTQMGQEVILRCVPISNHLYFYWYRQILGQKVEFLVSFYNNEISEKSEIFDDQFSVERPDGSNFTLKIRSTKLEDSAMYFCASNELAGGNEQFFGPGTRLTVL.